Listed below are T cell receptor beta chains from one sample, sequenced in a study of T cell changes during pregnancy in multiple sclerosis. The data were produced by immunoSEQ multiplex PCR, yet TCRdb's version contains in-frame clones alone and is incomplete. The table lists about 40,000 clones, just over 90% of them singletons. Sequenced input: PBMCs (not recorded whether the cells were cultured). The receptors come from a female donor with multiple sclerosis, enrolled in a pregnancy study. CDR3s include the opening cysteine and the closing phenylalanine or tryptophan. The order of the fields is D gene, clone size, V gene, J gene, CDR3 DNA, CDR3 protein. The D gene is left open where the match is weak. Clone sizes are given selectively: once, few, many, or a class where the clone is expanded.

d_gene: NA; abundance: NA; v_gene: TRBV27; j_gene: TRBJ1-5; CDR3nt: TGTGCCAGCAGTAGATCCGACAGGAGCAATCAGCCCCAGCATTTT; CDR3aa: CASSRSDRSNQPQHF
d_gene: TRBD1; abundance: NA; v_gene: TRBV27; j_gene: TRBJ1-1; CDR3nt: TGTGCCAGCAGTTTAGCATCCTCCGGGACAGGGCAGGACACTGAAGCTTTCTTT; CDR3aa: CASSLASSGTGQDTEAFF
d_gene: NA; abundance: NA; v_gene: TRBV9; j_gene: TRBJ2-7; CDR3nt: TGTGCCAGCAGCGTAGAGGGCAGGGGCTACGAGCAGTACTTC; CDR3aa: CASSVEGRGYEQYF
d_gene: TRBD2; abundance: NA; v_gene: TRBV5-4; j_gene: TRBJ2-3; CDR3nt: TGTGCCAGCAGCCAGCGTCTAGCGGGTAACACAGATACGCAGTATTTT; CDR3aa: CASSQRLAGNTDTQYF
d_gene: TRBD1; abundance: NA; v_gene: TRBV30; j_gene: TRBJ2-5; CDR3nt: TGTGCCTGGGGGACAGGGGGCGGAGGGATCCAAGAGACCCAGTACTTC; CDR3aa: CAWGTGGGGIQETQYF
d_gene: TRBD1; abundance: NA; v_gene: TRBV5-1; j_gene: TRBJ1-1; CDR3nt: TGCGCCAGCAGCTCCCCAGGACAGGGGCGATATTTCTTT; CDR3aa: CASSSPGQGRYFF
d_gene: NA; abundance: NA; v_gene: TRBV12-5; j_gene: TRBJ2-3; CDR3nt: TGTGCTAGTGGTATCCCGTACAGAACCACAGATACGCAGTATTTT; CDR3aa: CASGIPYRTTDTQYF
d_gene: NA; abundance: once; v_gene: TRBV18; j_gene: TRBJ1-2; CDR3nt: TGTGCCAGCTCACCAACGGGACCGAATCGTGGCTACACCTTC; CDR3aa: CASSPTGPNRGYTF
d_gene: NA; abundance: NA; v_gene: TRBV7-2; j_gene: TRBJ1-1; CDR3nt: TGTGCCAGCAGCTTAGTTGTGAACACTGAAGCTTTCTTT; CDR3aa: CASSLVVNTEAFF
d_gene: TRBD2; abundance: NA; v_gene: TRBV9; j_gene: TRBJ2-1; CDR3nt: TGTGCCAGCACCCCCGGGACTAGCGTCGATGAGCAGTTCTTC; CDR3aa: CASTPGTSVDEQFF
d_gene: NA; abundance: NA; v_gene: TRBV29-1; j_gene: TRBJ1-2; CDR3nt: TGCAGCTCCGCGGACGACTATGGCTACACCTTC; CDR3aa: CSSADDYGYTF
d_gene: NA; abundance: NA; v_gene: TRBV7-2; j_gene: TRBJ1-2; CDR3nt: TGTGCCAGCAGCTTAGGGGGGGCTGGTCTTCGTGGCTACACCTTC; CDR3aa: CASSLGGAGLRGYTF
d_gene: TRBD1; abundance: NA; v_gene: TRBV2; j_gene: TRBJ1-5; CDR3nt: TGTGCCAGCGGCGCGGACAGGGCATATCAGCCCCAGCATTTT; CDR3aa: CASGADRAYQPQHF
d_gene: NA; abundance: NA; v_gene: TRBV7-9; j_gene: TRBJ1-1; CDR3nt: TGTGCCAGCAGCTTAAGGGTCCAGGGGAACACTGAAGCTTTCTTT; CDR3aa: CASSLRVQGNTEAFF
d_gene: TRBD1; abundance: NA; v_gene: TRBV9; j_gene: TRBJ1-4; CDR3nt: TGTGCCAGCAGCGGGGGGACAGGGTACAATGAAAAACTGTTTTTT; CDR3aa: CASSGGTGYNEKLFF
d_gene: TRBD2; abundance: NA; v_gene: TRBV19; j_gene: TRBJ2-5; CDR3nt: TGTGCCAGTAGTATAGATAGTTTCGCGGGAGTGGGGGAAGAGACCCAGTACTTC; CDR3aa: CASSIDSFAGVGEETQYF
d_gene: TRBD1; abundance: NA; v_gene: TRBV5-4; j_gene: TRBJ1-6; CDR3nt: TGTGCCAGCAGCTTGAGTGGGGGACAGTATAATTCACCCCTCCACTTT; CDR3aa: CASSLSGGQYNSPLHF
d_gene: NA; abundance: NA; v_gene: TRBV19; j_gene: TRBJ1-1; CDR3nt: TGTGCCAGTAGTACCCGGGGGGGCGGGGGCACTGAAGCTTTCTTT; CDR3aa: CASSTRGGGGTEAFF
d_gene: TRBD1; abundance: NA; v_gene: TRBV5-1; j_gene: TRBJ1-5; CDR3nt: TGCGCCAGCAGCTTCGGGACAGGGGGAAGTCAGCCCCAGCATTTT; CDR3aa: CASSFGTGGSQPQHF
d_gene: NA; abundance: NA; v_gene: TRBV21-1; j_gene: TRBJ2-6; CDR3nt: TGTGCCAGCAGCGCAGCTTTACTACAACAAAGTCGGGCCAACGTCCTGACTTTC; CDR3aa: CASSAALLQQSRANVLTF
d_gene: TRBD1; abundance: once; v_gene: TRBV7-2; j_gene: TRBJ2-7; CDR3nt: TGTGCCAGCAGCATAGGGACAGGGGGTCGTTGGGTCCGGTACGAGCAGTACTTC; CDR3aa: CASSIGTGGRWVRYEQYF
d_gene: TRBD2; abundance: NA; v_gene: TRBV6-4; j_gene: TRBJ2-3; CDR3nt: TGTGCCAGCAGTGAGACTGGCGGGAGTAGTAATACGCAGTATTTT; CDR3aa: CASSETGGSSNTQYF
d_gene: TRBD1; abundance: NA; v_gene: TRBV7-9; j_gene: TRBJ1-4; CDR3nt: TGTGCCAGCAGCCCTAGAGGGGGCGAGAAGGAAAAACTGTTTTTT; CDR3aa: CASSPRGGEKEKLFF
d_gene: NA; abundance: NA; v_gene: TRBV18; j_gene: TRBJ2-5; CDR3nt: TGTGCCAGCTCACCAAGGGCTACCGGGACGGGGGAGACCCAGTACTTC; CDR3aa: CASSPRATGTGETQYF
d_gene: NA; abundance: NA; v_gene: TRBV23-1; j_gene: TRBJ2-7; CDR3nt: TGCGCCGGGGAGGGGGAGGCTCCCACTTATTACCCCGAGCAGTACTTC; CDR3aa: CAGEGEAPTYYPEQYF
d_gene: NA; abundance: NA; v_gene: TRBV10-2; j_gene: TRBJ1-1; CDR3nt: TGCGCCAGCAGTGAGCTGAGTGGGGTAGCTTTCTTT; CDR3aa: CASSELSGVAFF
d_gene: NA; abundance: NA; v_gene: TRBV28; j_gene: TRBJ1-1; CDR3nt: TGTGCCAACAAAAGGCCAGGTGAAGCTTTCTTT; CDR3aa: CANKRPGEAFF
d_gene: NA; abundance: few; v_gene: TRBV5-4; j_gene: TRBJ2-3; CDR3nt: TGTGCCAGCAGCTGGGACATAAGCACAGATACGCAGTATTTT; CDR3aa: CASSWDISTDTQYF
d_gene: NA; abundance: NA; v_gene: TRBV11-2; j_gene: TRBJ1-1; CDR3nt: TGTGCCAGCAGCTTAACGGGCGGCACTGAAGCTTTCTTT; CDR3aa: CASSLTGGTEAFF
d_gene: TRBD2; abundance: NA; v_gene: TRBV4-1; j_gene: TRBJ2-5; CDR3nt: TGCGCCAGCAGCCAAGATACTAGCGGGATCCCCTGGGGAGAGACCCAGTACTTC; CDR3aa: CASSQDTSGIPWGETQYF
d_gene: NA; abundance: NA; v_gene: TRBV6-4; j_gene: TRBJ2-1; CDR3nt: TGTGCCAGCAGTGAAACGGGAACCTACAATGAGCAGTTCTTC; CDR3aa: CASSETGTYNEQFF
d_gene: NA; abundance: once; v_gene: TRBV7-2; j_gene: TRBJ2-3; CDR3nt: TGTGCCAGCAGCTTTGTTCGATATACGCAGTATTTT; CDR3aa: CASSFVRYTQYF
d_gene: TRBD2; abundance: NA; v_gene: TRBV5-1; j_gene: TRBJ2-1; CDR3nt: TGCGCCAGCAGCTTGACTAGCGGGAGCAATGAGCAGTTCTTC; CDR3aa: CASSLTSGSNEQFF
d_gene: TRBD1; abundance: once; v_gene: TRBV29-1; j_gene: TRBJ1-2; CDR3nt: TGCAGCGTTTCGGGACAGCTGGGTACTAACTATGGCTACACCTTC; CDR3aa: CSVSGQLGTNYGYTF
d_gene: NA; abundance: NA; v_gene: TRBV7-2; j_gene: TRBJ2-7; CDR3nt: TGTGCCAGCAGCTTACTGGGTTACCGCGAGCAGTACTTC; CDR3aa: CASSLLGYREQYF
d_gene: TRBD2; abundance: once; v_gene: TRBV27; j_gene: TRBJ2-2; CDR3nt: TGTGCCAGCAGGCCCGGGACTAGCGGGATTGACACCGGGGAGCTGTTTTTT; CDR3aa: CASRPGTSGIDTGELFF
d_gene: NA; abundance: NA; v_gene: TRBV18; j_gene: TRBJ2-7; CDR3nt: TGTGCCAGCTCACCACCGGGAGAGCGGGTGGGCGAGCAGTACTTC; CDR3aa: CASSPPGERVGEQYF
d_gene: TRBD1; abundance: NA; v_gene: TRBV19; j_gene: TRBJ1-1; CDR3nt: TGTGCCAGTAGTACCCTGACAGGGAAGGACACTGAAGCTTTCTTT; CDR3aa: CASSTLTGKDTEAFF
d_gene: NA; abundance: NA; v_gene: TRBV27; j_gene: TRBJ1-1; CDR3nt: TGTGCCAGCAGTTCATCCCAGAACACTGAAGCTTTCTTT; CDR3aa: CASSSSQNTEAFF
d_gene: NA; abundance: NA; v_gene: TRBV5-6; j_gene: TRBJ1-3; CDR3nt: TGTGCCAGCAGCCCCTACGGTCACTCTGGAAACACCATATATTTT; CDR3aa: CASSPYGHSGNTIYF
d_gene: TRBD2; abundance: once; v_gene: TRBV7-2; j_gene: TRBJ2-7; CDR3nt: TGTGCCAGCAGCTTACCAACTAGCGGCTACAGCTCCTACGAGCAGTACTTC; CDR3aa: CASSLPTSGYSSYEQYF
d_gene: NA; abundance: NA; v_gene: TRBV6-5; j_gene: TRBJ2-7; CDR3nt: TGTGCCAGCAGATTTACAGGTACCTTATCCGAGCAGTACTTC; CDR3aa: CASRFTGTLSEQYF
d_gene: TRBD2; abundance: NA; v_gene: TRBV19; j_gene: TRBJ2-7; CDR3nt: TGTGCCAGTAGTAGCGGGAGCTCCTACGAGCAGTACTTC; CDR3aa: CASSSGSSYEQYF
d_gene: TRBD1; abundance: NA; v_gene: TRBV5-4; j_gene: TRBJ1-2; CDR3nt: TGTGCCAGCAGCTTGGAGGGGGCTCACTATGGCTACACCTTC; CDR3aa: CASSLEGAHYGYTF
d_gene: TRBD2; abundance: NA; v_gene: TRBV6-5; j_gene: TRBJ2-7; CDR3nt: TGTGCCAGCAGTTTCCGCTGGTTGGGAGGGCGGAACGAGCAGTACTTC; CDR3aa: CASSFRWLGGRNEQYF
d_gene: NA; abundance: NA; v_gene: TRBV5-1; j_gene: TRBJ2-2; CDR3nt: TGCGCCAGCACCCGCCGCCCAGGGGTTAACACCGGGGAGCTGTTTTTT; CDR3aa: CASTRRPGVNTGELFF
d_gene: TRBD1; abundance: NA; v_gene: TRBV19; j_gene: TRBJ1-1; CDR3nt: TGTGCCAGTAGTGAACAGGGGACGTACACTGAAGCTTTCTTT; CDR3aa: CASSEQGTYTEAFF
d_gene: TRBD1; abundance: NA; v_gene: TRBV30; j_gene: TRBJ1-4; CDR3nt: TGTGCCTGGGCCCCCTGGGCAGGGGGGAATGAAAAACTGTTTTTT; CDR3aa: CAWAPWAGGNEKLFF
d_gene: NA; abundance: NA; v_gene: TRBV5-8; j_gene: TRBJ2-3; CDR3nt: TGTGCCAGCAGCTCGACGGGGCGAAGGGATACGCAGTATTTT; CDR3aa: CASSSTGRRDTQYF
d_gene: TRBD2; abundance: NA; v_gene: TRBV28; j_gene: TRBJ2-1; CDR3nt: TGTGCCAGCAGTTTATGGGCGGGAGGAACCTACAATGAGCAGTTCTTC; CDR3aa: CASSLWAGGTYNEQFF
d_gene: TRBD1; abundance: NA; v_gene: TRBV5-1; j_gene: TRBJ2-5; CDR3nt: TGCGCCAGCAGCTCAAGACAGGGAGAGACCCAGTACTTC; CDR3aa: CASSSRQGETQYF
d_gene: NA; abundance: once; v_gene: TRBV7-2; j_gene: TRBJ2-5; CDR3nt: TGTGCCAGCAGCTTAACAACAGACCTTAAGGAAGAGACCCAGTACTTC; CDR3aa: CASSLTTDLKEETQYF
d_gene: NA; abundance: NA; v_gene: TRBV12-5; j_gene: TRBJ1-4; CDR3nt: TGTGCTAGTGGTTTGGTACCCGCGGGCGAAAAACTGTTTTTT; CDR3aa: CASGLVPAGEKLFF
d_gene: TRBD2; abundance: NA; v_gene: TRBV10-3; j_gene: TRBJ2-1; CDR3nt: TGTGCCATCAGTGTCAGCGGGATGAATGAGCAGTTCTTC; CDR3aa: CAISVSGMNEQFF
d_gene: NA; abundance: NA; v_gene: TRBV14; j_gene: TRBJ1-1; CDR3nt: TGTGCCAGCAGCCAGGAGACCTTCCCTGAAGCTTTCTTT; CDR3aa: CASSQETFPEAFF